This TCR beta chain was documented in a study of identical twins. Many counts were recorded for this clonotype. Its matching antigen is unknown. The authors used template switching to add a universal primer site and gave cDNA unique molecular identifiers. TCRdb called the 5' RACE reads again in MiXCR, with one record for every CDR3 protein. The data hold approximately 490,000 distinct CDR3 sequences, with around 22% observed a single time. Overall study results and limits: Abundant beta clonotypes from cord blood had fewer insertions, unlike memory repertoires, which showed none.

This CDR3 contains 16 residues. V was pared by 8 bases and J by 3 bases, with 22 bases between. Another study also made use of these data, one on yellow fever vaccine responses in identical twins.

V is TRBV12-3 or TRBV12-4 and J is TRBJ1-2; D gene unclear. The sequenced material came from CD4+ T cells sorted from blood. The origin of this receptor is a woman between 18 and 30 years old in good health. CDR3 region: CASHIRSVPRDYGYTF. The CDR3 bases are TGTGCCAGCCATATCCGATCAGTCCCGCGGGACTATGGCTACACCTTC.